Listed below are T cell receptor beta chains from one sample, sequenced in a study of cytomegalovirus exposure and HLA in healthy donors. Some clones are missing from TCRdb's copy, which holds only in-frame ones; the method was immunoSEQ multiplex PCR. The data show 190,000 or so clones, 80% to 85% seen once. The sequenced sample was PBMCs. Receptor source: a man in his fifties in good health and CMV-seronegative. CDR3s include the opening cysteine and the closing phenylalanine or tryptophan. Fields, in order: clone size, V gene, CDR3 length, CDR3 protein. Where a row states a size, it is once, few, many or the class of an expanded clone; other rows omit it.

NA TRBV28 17 CASSDPGQGVSKNIQYF
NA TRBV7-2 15 CASSLKGTSGNEQFF
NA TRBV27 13 CASSRTGRYEQYF
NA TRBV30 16 CAWSVEGRRWLHEQFF
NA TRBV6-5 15 CASSYTRQGVYEQYF
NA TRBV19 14 CASSITGGHQPQHF
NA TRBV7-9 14 CASSFDTGITEAFF
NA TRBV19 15 CASSPGQTTNEKLFF
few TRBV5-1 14 CASSSDLVSRGYTF
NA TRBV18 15 CASSPSYRDNSPLHF
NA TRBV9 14 CASSPGRGDSPLHF
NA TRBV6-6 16 CASTSGVGLAGVTQYF
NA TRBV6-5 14 CASSYVRGQETQYF
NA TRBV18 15 CASSPPGLAVDTQYF
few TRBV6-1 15 CASSETGTGYEKLFF
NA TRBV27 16 CASRIQGHSSTDTQYF
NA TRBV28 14 CASSSPGETYEQYF
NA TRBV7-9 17 CASSLYSTSYDTDTQYF
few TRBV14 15 CASSPLRAGSYEQYF
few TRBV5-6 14 CASSFEGEGEKLFF
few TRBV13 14 CASSLNRGYYEQYF
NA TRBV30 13 CAWSGASEDEQFF
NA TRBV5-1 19 CASRRGLAGGRQSTDTQYF
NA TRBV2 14 CASRGTGRNQPQHF
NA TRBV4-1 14 CASSQGSGADTQYF
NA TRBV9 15 CASSVEARGYYEQYF
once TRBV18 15 CASSPDGAGRSPLHF
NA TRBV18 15 CASSARKLNTGELFF
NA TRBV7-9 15 CASSLGGGRMDEQFF
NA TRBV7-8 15 CASSLVGGEGETQYF
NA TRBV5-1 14 CASRWALERTEAFF